These 11 T cell receptor beta chains originate from one sample sequenced in a study of blood T cell repertoires in COVID-19. Data came from immunoSEQ multiplex PCR; TCRdb stores just in-frame clones and leaves some out. The table shows 150,000 to 200,000 clones, with 79% occurring only once. Input material: peripheral blood. Receptors originate from a man between 60 and 70 years old with active or convalescent COVID-19.

The chain has TRBV3-1 (or the pseudogene TRBV3-2) and TRBJ2-7, with TRBD1 matching 9 bases. CDR1 is LGHDT and CDR2 is YNNKEL in the germline V gene (reference sequence). Losses at the gene ends were 3 bases for V and 4 bases for J; bases not matched to a gene: 19. This CDR3 has 19 amino acids. As DNA, the CDR3 is TGTGCCAGCAGCCACAAGGACAGGGGTTCAATAGGGTACCGGTACGAGCAGTACTTC. Protein sequence: CASSHKDRGSIGYRYEQYF.

The J gene is TRBJ2-7, the V gene TRBV5-5; D possibly corresponds to TRBD1 (5 bases). Germline V gene data show CDR1 as SGHKS and CDR2 as YYEKEE (reference sequence). V was pared by 0 bases and J by 1 base, with 11 bases between. The CDR3 consists of 15 residues. The CDR3 loop reads CASSLAVRESYEQYF. DNA of the CDR3: TGTGCCAGCAGCTTGGCCGTCAGGGAATCCTACGAGCAGTACTTC.

The chain recombines TRBV28 with TRBJ2-7; 7 bases match TRBD2. The CDR3 loop spans 16 amino acids. J gave up 3 bases and V 6 bases, and 14 bases lay outside the gene matches. Germline V gene data show CDR1 as MDHEN and CDR2 as SYDVKM. CDR3 nucleotides: TGTGCCAGCAGCCCCGGGACGGCTAGCGGAGGCTACGAGCAGTACTTC. Its translation: CASSPGTASGGYEQYF.

The rearrangement joins TRBV29-1 to TRBJ2-3; unclear D gene. Trimming left V 4 bases short and J 0 bases short, with 11 bases between. The germline V gene has CDR1 SQVTM and CDR2 ANQGSEA. This CDR3 comprises 14 residues. This chain's CDR3 is CSVAQRLSTDTQYF. CDR3 sequence (DNA): TGCAGCGTTGCTCAGCGATTGAGCACAGATACGCAGTATTTT.

This rearrangement joins TRBV28 to TRBJ1-2; TRBD1 agrees at 9 bases. The CDR3 loop spans 15 amino acids. V lost 8 bases, J lost 6 bases, and 13 bases stayed unmatched. Germline CDR1 is MDHEN and CDR2 is SYDVKM. The CDR3 nucleotides are TGTGCCAGCCAAACCCCGGACAGGGGCATACATGGCTACACCTTC. Protein product: CASQTPDRGIHGYTF.

The chain couples TRBV5-4 to TRBJ2-4, with TRBD2 as a possible D gene (6 bases). V lost 3 bases and J lost 3, with 13 bases in between. The CDR3 has 15 residues. From germline, CDR1 is SGHNT and CDR2 YYREEE (reference sequence). The CDR3 spells CASSSRLDRKNIQYF. CDR3 coding DNA: TGTGCCAGCAGCTCTAGACTAGACCGCAAAAACATTCAGTACTTC.

The chain employs TRBV28 and TRBJ2-7; 10 bases map to TRBD2. This CDR3 spans 18 amino acids. Germline lookup yields CDR1 MDHEN and CDR2 SYDVKM. V lost 5 bases, J lost 0 bases, and 13 bases stayed unmatched. CDR3 residues: CASSPYSGRATSSYEQYF. DNA for the CDR3: TGTGCCAGCAGTCCCTACAGCGGGAGGGCCACTAGCTCCTACGAGCAGTACTTC.

The V call is TRBV6-1, the J call TRBJ2-7, with 7 positions matching TRBD1. Per germline, CDR1 MNHNS and CDR2 SASEGT. V lost 3 bases and J lost 3; bases outside the gene matches: 5. The CDR3 contains 14 residues. The DNA of the CDR3 is TGTGCCAGCAGTGAGCAGGGGGAAGGCTACGAGCAGTACTTC. The encoded protein is CASSEQGEGYEQYF.

V gene TRBV6-2 or TRBV6-3 combines with J gene TRBJ2-5, with D uncertain. The germline CDR1 and CDR2 sequences are MNHEY and SVGEGT. V lost 2 bases to trimming and J lost 3 bases, with 10 bases between them. The CDR3 is 14 residues long. In DNA form, the CDR3 reads TGTGCCAGCAGTTACGGCGGTTACGAAGAGACCCAGTACTTC. This sequence encodes CASSYGGYEETQYF.

This chain links TRBV7-2 with TRBJ2-7, with 10 bases matching TRBD1. Trimming at V came to 5 bases and at J to 4 bases, leaving 5 bases not matched to a gene. The CDR3 extends over 14 amino acids. Germline V CDR1 and CDR2: SGHTA, FQGNSA. The CDR3 loop is CASSRDRGQYEQYF. DNA for the CDR3: TGTGCCAGCAGCCGTGACAGGGGGCAGTACGAGCAGTACTTC.

This clone was detected a few times. This sequence joins TRBV28 and TRBJ2-7, with 14 bases matching TRBD2. CDR3 size: 15 residues. CDR1 is MDHEN, CDR2 SYDVKM, per germline. Germline trimming cut 7 bases from V and 5 bases from J; bases unmatched to any gene: 7. The CDR3 sequence: CASTGTSGSLHEQYF. The CDR3, as DNA: TGTGCCAGCACCGGGACTAGCGGGAGTCTCCACGAGCAGTACTTC.